Each of the 2 T cell receptor beta chains below was sequenced from the same sample in a study of T cell repertoires in cytomegalovirus infection (dated by TCRdb to between 2018 and 2020). The treatment or condition label of this sample denotes: in vitro stimulation with specific CMV peptide epitopes to enrich CMV-specific T cells. Their target antigens are unknown. TCRdb names Illumina HiSeq 1500 as the instrument used. The public reads were run again by TCRdb, first through fastp at Q25 and then through MiXCR, and only productive beta chains were kept. All rows with the same CDR3 protein become a single entry with the most common DNA and genes. The sample records hundreds of thousands of distinct CDR3 sequences, more than 40% of which are singletons. Approximately 40% of the sample is held by the ten biggest clonotypes. The input for sequencing was cultured PBMCs, taken from culture after CMV antigen stimulation. These TCRs come from a human donor in good health (CMV status not recorded). Some clones in this sample may be carry-over from other donors' samples.

Here the CDR3 DNA reads TGTGCCAGCAGCCCCTCCCCCGGGGGCCCCCTCGGGTCCGGGGAGCTGTTTTTT. Translating gives CASSPSPGGPLGSGELFF. The J gene is TRBJ2-2, the V gene TRBV4-2, with D perhaps given as TRBD1 or TRBD2 (6 bases each). The germline gives CDR1 LGHNA, CDR2 YNFKEQ. Trimming took 4 bases from V and 6 from J, leaving 24 bases between them. The CDR3 has 18 amino acids.

This clonotype showed up just once. The V gene is TRBV2, the J gene TRBJ2-1; the D is unclear. The V gene lost 2 bases and the J gene lost 4 bases, with 15 bases spanning the gap. Germline V lookup: CDR1 SNHLY, CDR2 FYNNEI. The CDR3 has 16 residues. In nucleotides, the CDR3 is TGTGCCAGCAGTGAAAGTCCCCTTAGCCCTTACAATGAGCAGTTCTTC. This codes for CASSESPLSPYNEQFF.